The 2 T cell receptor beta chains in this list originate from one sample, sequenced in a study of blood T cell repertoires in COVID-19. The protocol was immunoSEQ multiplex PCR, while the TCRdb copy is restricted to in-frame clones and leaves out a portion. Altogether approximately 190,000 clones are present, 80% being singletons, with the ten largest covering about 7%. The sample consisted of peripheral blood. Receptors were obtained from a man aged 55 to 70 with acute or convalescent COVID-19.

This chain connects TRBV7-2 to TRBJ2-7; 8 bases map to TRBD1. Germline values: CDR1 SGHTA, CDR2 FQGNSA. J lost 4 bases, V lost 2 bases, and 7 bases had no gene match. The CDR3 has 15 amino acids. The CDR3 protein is CASSLSAGQGYEQYF. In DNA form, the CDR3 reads TGTGCCAGCAGCTTAAGTGCTGGACAGGGTTACGAGCAGTACTTC.

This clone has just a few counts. The CDR3 nucleotides read TGCGCCAGCAGCTTTCTGGGACAGTTCTCCTACGAGCAGTACTTC. Its translation: CASSFLGQFSYEQYF. This chain joins TRBV5-1 and TRBJ2-7, with 7 bases aligning to TRBD1. Unmatched junction bases numbered 5, after V lost 2 bases and J lost 0 bases. This CDR3 comprises 15 residues. The germline gives CDR1 SGHRS, CDR2 YFSETQ. Filled out from reference TRBV5-1 and TRBJ2-7, the complete variable domain reads KAGVTQTPRYLIKTRGQQVTLSCSPISGHRSVSWYQQTPGQGLQFLFEYFSETQRNKGNFPGRFSGRQFSNSRSEMNVSTLELGDSALYLCASSFLGQFSYEQYFGPGTRLTVT.